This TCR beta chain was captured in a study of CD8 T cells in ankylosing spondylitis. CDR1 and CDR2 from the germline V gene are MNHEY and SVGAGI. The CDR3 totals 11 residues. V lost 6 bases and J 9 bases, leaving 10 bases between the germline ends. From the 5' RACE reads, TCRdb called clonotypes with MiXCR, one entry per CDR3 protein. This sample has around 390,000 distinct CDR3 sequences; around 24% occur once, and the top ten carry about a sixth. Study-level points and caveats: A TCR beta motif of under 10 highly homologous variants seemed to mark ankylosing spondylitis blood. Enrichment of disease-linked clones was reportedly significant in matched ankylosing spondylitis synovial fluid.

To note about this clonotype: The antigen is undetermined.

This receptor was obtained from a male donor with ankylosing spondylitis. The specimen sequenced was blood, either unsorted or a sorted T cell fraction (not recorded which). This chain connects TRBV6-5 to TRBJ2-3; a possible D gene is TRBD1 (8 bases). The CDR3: CASRQGGTQYF. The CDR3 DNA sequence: TGTGCCAGCAGACAGGGGGGGACGCAGTATTTT.